This T cell receptor (beta chain) was captured by sequencing in a study of PD-L1 blockade in urothelial cancer. Across the whole study: In about 2014, patients got going on atezolizumab, taking 1,200 mg intravenously every 3 weeks. It was at 3 weeks (second dose) and 6 weeks after treatment start that blood was analyzed.

Here immunoSEQ multiplex PCR was the method, and the copy in TCRdb shows in-frame clones only, minus some. The sample contains over 100,000 clones, around 90% of which appear only once. The time point was: peripheral blood 6 weeks after treatment start. V was shortened by 5 bases and J by 5 bases, with 13 bases between the two germline ends. Germline V CDR1 and CDR2: SGHTA, FQGTGA. The CDR3 has 13 residues. This sequence joins TRBV7-3 and TRBJ2-7, with a possible D match to TRBD2 (6 bases). The TCR sequence derives from a man aged 60-69 years with urothelial cancer. This specimen was PBMCs, taken around atezolizumab (anti-PD-L1) treatment. The DNA for the CDR3 is TGTGCCAGCAGCATTACTAGCAGCGACGAGCAGTACTTC. This translates into CASSITSSDEQYF.